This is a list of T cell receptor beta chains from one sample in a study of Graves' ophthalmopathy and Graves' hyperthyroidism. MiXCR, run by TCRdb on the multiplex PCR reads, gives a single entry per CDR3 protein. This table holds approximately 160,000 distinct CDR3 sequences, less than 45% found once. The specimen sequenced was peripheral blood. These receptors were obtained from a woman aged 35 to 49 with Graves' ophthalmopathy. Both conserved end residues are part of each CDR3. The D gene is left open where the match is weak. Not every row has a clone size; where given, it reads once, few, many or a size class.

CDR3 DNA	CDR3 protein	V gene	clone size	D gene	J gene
TGTGCCAGCAGTTTGTCAGGGAATGGCGAAGCTTTCTTT	CASSLSGNGEAFF	TRBV28	many	NA	TRBJ1-1
TGTGCCAGCAGTTCTTACGGACTAGCGGGAACTTCCTACGAGCAGTACTTC	CASSSYGLAGTSYEQYF	TRBV6-5	many	TRBD2	TRBJ2-7
TGTGCCAGCTCGGGGGGGACGGGCAATCAGCCCCAGCATTTT	CASSGGTGNQPQHF	TRBV6-5	many	NA	TRBJ1-5
TGTGCCAGCAAACCCGAAAATCTAGCGGGGGGGCCCCAGTACTTC	CASKPENLAGGPQYF	TRBV27	many	TRBD2	TRBJ2-5
TGTGCCAGTACTGGGGAGCCCCTTCTCTATGGCTACACCTTC	CASTGEPLLYGYTF	TRBV19	many	NA	TRBJ1-2
TGTGCCAGCAGTTACACTCTGACATTCCGGGGCTATGGCTACACCTTC	CASSYTLTFRGYGYTF	TRBV6-5	NA	NA	TRBJ1-2
TGCAGTGCCGTACTAGCGGTTTACGAGCAGTACTTC	CSAVLAVYEQYF	TRBV20-1	NA	TRBD2	TRBJ2-7
TGTGCCAGCAGTGCCACGGGAGAGACCCAGTACTTC	CASSATGETQYF	TRBV27	NA	NA	TRBJ2-5
TGTGCCGGCAGCTTAGGTTCAGGAAACTACGAGCAGTACTTC	CAGSLGSGNYEQYF	TRBV7-6	NA	NA	TRBJ2-7
TGTGCCACCAGCAGAGCCAAGGAGGAGCAGTACTTC	CATSRAKEEQYF	TRBV15	many	NA	TRBJ2-7
TGTGCCAGCAGTTTCTCCGGGACAGTCGGTAATTCACCCCTCCACTTT	CASSFSGTVGNSPLHF	TRBV6-5	NA	TRBD1	TRBJ1-6
TGTGCCAGTTCCGTTAGGGACGAGCAGTACTTC	CASSVRDEQYF	TRBV19	NA	NA	TRBJ2-7
TGTACCAGCAGTGACCCCACCTGGTCAGCTTATAGCAATCAGCCCCAGCATTTT	CTSSDPTWSAYSNQPQHF	TRBV6-4	many	NA	TRBJ1-5
TGTGCCAGCAGTTCAACAGGGGTTGGGACTGAAGCTTTCTTT	CASSSTGVGTEAFF	TRBV6-5	many	TRBD1	TRBJ1-1
TGTGCCAGCAGCAACCCGACAGAAACCAAAAACATTCAGTACTTC	CASSNPTETKNIQYF	TRBV9	many	NA	TRBJ2-4
TGTGCCAGTAGTATTGACGGGGAGCTGTTTTTT	CASSIDGELFF	TRBV19	many	NA	TRBJ2-2
TGTGCCAGCAGCTTAGACCAGGGGGAGGATGGCTACACCTTC	CASSLDQGEDGYTF	TRBV11-2	NA	TRBD1	TRBJ1-2
TGTGCCAGCAGTTACAAATCCGGCGATTCACCCCTCCACTTT	CASSYKSGDSPLHF	TRBV6-5	few	NA	TRBJ1-6
TGTGCCAGCAGCTTAGCGCGGACCGGAGAGCAGTACTTC	CASSLARTGEQYF	TRBV12-3/TRBV12-4	NA	NA	TRBJ2-7
TGTGCCAGCAGCTTAGATCGCAGGTCCTATGGCTACACCTTC	CASSLDRRSYGYTF	TRBV11-2	many	NA	TRBJ1-2
TGTGCCAGCAGCATAACAGGGGCCCTCTCCGAGCAGTACTTC	CASSITGALSEQYF	TRBV7-6	many	TRBD1	TRBJ2-7
TGCAGTGCTAGAGCGACTTCCTCCTACGAGCAGTACTTC	CSARATSSYEQYF	TRBV20-1	NA	NA	TRBJ2-7
TGTGCCAGCGTAGGGTCTAACACCGGGGAGCTGTTTTTT	CASVGSNTGELFF	TRBV6-2/TRBV6-3	many	NA	TRBJ2-2
TGCGCCAGCAGGATCGGGGGAGGATACACCGGGGAGCTGTTTTTT	CASRIGGGYTGELFF	TRBV5-1	many	NA	TRBJ2-2
TGTGCCAGCAGACGACTAGCGGGGGGGCGGGAAGAGACCCAGTACTTC	CASRRLAGGREETQYF	TRBV6-1	NA	TRBD2	TRBJ2-5
TGTGCCAGGGGCACCGGGGAGCTGTTTTTT	CARGTGELFF	TRBV6-1	once	NA	TRBJ2-2
TGTGCCTGGAGTGTACCGGGTAGGGGCTATGGCTACACCTTC	CAWSVPGRGYGYTF	TRBV30	NA	NA	TRBJ1-2
TGTGCCAGCAGTACCGGGACTAAATATGGCTACACCTTC	CASSTGTKYGYTF	TRBV6-1	few	NA	TRBJ1-2
TGTGCCAGCAGCACAGGGTTCCAAGAGACCCAGTACTTC	CASSTGFQETQYF	TRBV6-1	NA	NA	TRBJ2-5
TGTGCCATCAGTGAGGCGCCGGGGGACAGCGTCTACGAGCAGTACTTC	CAISEAPGDSVYEQYF	TRBV10-3	many	NA	TRBJ2-7
TGTGCCAGCGACAGGGGGACAGCCGAGCAGTACTTC	CASDRGTAEQYF	TRBV28	NA	TRBD1	TRBJ2-7
TGTGCCAGCAGTCGCGGGACATCTGGGGCCAACGTCCTGACTTTC	CASSRGTSGANVLTF	TRBV6-2/TRBV6-3	many	NA	TRBJ2-6
TGTGCCAGCAGCCCTGCCAGTCGGACCCAGTACTTC	CASSPASRTQYF	TRBV7-2	once	NA	TRBJ2-5
TGCAGTGCTAGAGACTCCGACACAGGGGACACCGGGGAGCTGTTTTTT	CSARDSDTGDTGELFF	TRBV20-1	NA	TRBD1	TRBJ2-2
TGCAGTGCTTACGGGGCGCAAGGAAACACCATATATTTT	CSAYGAQGNTIYF	TRBV20-1	NA	NA	TRBJ1-3
TGTGCCAGCAGTGAAATCGGGGAAAGCACTGAAGCTTTCTTT	CASSEIGESTEAFF	TRBV2	many	NA	TRBJ1-1
TGTGCCAGCAGCGTAGGGGGTGACGCCTACTACGAGCAGTACTTC	CASSVGGDAYYEQYF	TRBV9	NA	NA	TRBJ2-7
TGTGCCAGCAGTGTCCGAGGTCTCCTAGTCGAGCAGTACTTC	CASSVRGLLVEQYF	TRBV2	many	NA	TRBJ2-7
TGTGCCAGCAGTTACCAGACTCCGGGACAGGCATTATCCTATAATTCACCCCTCCACTTT	CASSYQTPGQALSYNSPLHF	TRBV6-5	NA	TRBD1	TRBJ1-6
TGTGCCAGCACCTGGGACAGGGCGCGAACTGAAGCTTTCTTT	CASTWDRARTEAFF	TRBV12-3/TRBV12-4	few	TRBD1	TRBJ1-1
TGTGCCAGCGGCAGCAGTAACGAGCAGTACTTC	CASGSSNEQYF	TRBV6-1	NA	NA	TRBJ2-7
TGTGCCAGCAGTTACGCGGGGGCGGTCACTGAAGCTTTCTTT	CASSYAGAVTEAFF	TRBV6-5	NA	NA	TRBJ1-1
TGTGCCAGCAGCAGACAGGGAGTTTATGGCTACACCTTC	CASSRQGVYGYTF	TRBV6-4	once	TRBD1	TRBJ1-2
TGTGCCAGCAAGGGGAACAGCAATCAGCCCCAGCATTTT	CASKGNSNQPQHF	TRBV6-1	NA	NA	TRBJ1-5
TGCAGCGTCACCGAAAACAGGGGCCGGAACACTGAAGCTTTCTTT	CSVTENRGRNTEAFF	TRBV29-1	many	TRBD1	TRBJ1-1
TGTGCCATCAGAACCGGGACAGGGATCGACGAGCAGTACTTC	CAIRTGTGIDEQYF	TRBV10-3	NA	TRBD1	TRBJ2-7
TGTGCCAGCAGCCAAGAGGGTTCGCCGGAAGCTTTCTTT	CASSQEGSPEAFF	TRBV6-1	NA	NA	TRBJ1-1
TGTGCCATCAGTGAGGGCCCGGGGGCGGACTATGGCTACACCTTC	CAISEGPGADYGYTF	TRBV10-3	many	NA	TRBJ1-2
TGTGCCAGCAGTCAGGGAGCTAGCAATCAGCCCCAGCATTTT	CASSQGASNQPQHF	TRBV12-3/TRBV12-4	few	NA	TRBJ1-5
TGTGCCAGCAGTTTGTCGGTAAACAATCAGCCCCAGCATTTT	CASSLSVNNQPQHF	TRBV6-5	many	NA	TRBJ1-5
TGTGCCAGCAAAGTCTCAGGGGTCAATCAGCCCCAGCATTTT	CASKVSGVNQPQHF	TRBV6-4	NA	NA	TRBJ1-5
TGTGCCAGCAGTCGGGGATATAGCAATCAGCCCCAGCATTTT	CASSRGYSNQPQHF	TRBV6-1	many	NA	TRBJ1-5